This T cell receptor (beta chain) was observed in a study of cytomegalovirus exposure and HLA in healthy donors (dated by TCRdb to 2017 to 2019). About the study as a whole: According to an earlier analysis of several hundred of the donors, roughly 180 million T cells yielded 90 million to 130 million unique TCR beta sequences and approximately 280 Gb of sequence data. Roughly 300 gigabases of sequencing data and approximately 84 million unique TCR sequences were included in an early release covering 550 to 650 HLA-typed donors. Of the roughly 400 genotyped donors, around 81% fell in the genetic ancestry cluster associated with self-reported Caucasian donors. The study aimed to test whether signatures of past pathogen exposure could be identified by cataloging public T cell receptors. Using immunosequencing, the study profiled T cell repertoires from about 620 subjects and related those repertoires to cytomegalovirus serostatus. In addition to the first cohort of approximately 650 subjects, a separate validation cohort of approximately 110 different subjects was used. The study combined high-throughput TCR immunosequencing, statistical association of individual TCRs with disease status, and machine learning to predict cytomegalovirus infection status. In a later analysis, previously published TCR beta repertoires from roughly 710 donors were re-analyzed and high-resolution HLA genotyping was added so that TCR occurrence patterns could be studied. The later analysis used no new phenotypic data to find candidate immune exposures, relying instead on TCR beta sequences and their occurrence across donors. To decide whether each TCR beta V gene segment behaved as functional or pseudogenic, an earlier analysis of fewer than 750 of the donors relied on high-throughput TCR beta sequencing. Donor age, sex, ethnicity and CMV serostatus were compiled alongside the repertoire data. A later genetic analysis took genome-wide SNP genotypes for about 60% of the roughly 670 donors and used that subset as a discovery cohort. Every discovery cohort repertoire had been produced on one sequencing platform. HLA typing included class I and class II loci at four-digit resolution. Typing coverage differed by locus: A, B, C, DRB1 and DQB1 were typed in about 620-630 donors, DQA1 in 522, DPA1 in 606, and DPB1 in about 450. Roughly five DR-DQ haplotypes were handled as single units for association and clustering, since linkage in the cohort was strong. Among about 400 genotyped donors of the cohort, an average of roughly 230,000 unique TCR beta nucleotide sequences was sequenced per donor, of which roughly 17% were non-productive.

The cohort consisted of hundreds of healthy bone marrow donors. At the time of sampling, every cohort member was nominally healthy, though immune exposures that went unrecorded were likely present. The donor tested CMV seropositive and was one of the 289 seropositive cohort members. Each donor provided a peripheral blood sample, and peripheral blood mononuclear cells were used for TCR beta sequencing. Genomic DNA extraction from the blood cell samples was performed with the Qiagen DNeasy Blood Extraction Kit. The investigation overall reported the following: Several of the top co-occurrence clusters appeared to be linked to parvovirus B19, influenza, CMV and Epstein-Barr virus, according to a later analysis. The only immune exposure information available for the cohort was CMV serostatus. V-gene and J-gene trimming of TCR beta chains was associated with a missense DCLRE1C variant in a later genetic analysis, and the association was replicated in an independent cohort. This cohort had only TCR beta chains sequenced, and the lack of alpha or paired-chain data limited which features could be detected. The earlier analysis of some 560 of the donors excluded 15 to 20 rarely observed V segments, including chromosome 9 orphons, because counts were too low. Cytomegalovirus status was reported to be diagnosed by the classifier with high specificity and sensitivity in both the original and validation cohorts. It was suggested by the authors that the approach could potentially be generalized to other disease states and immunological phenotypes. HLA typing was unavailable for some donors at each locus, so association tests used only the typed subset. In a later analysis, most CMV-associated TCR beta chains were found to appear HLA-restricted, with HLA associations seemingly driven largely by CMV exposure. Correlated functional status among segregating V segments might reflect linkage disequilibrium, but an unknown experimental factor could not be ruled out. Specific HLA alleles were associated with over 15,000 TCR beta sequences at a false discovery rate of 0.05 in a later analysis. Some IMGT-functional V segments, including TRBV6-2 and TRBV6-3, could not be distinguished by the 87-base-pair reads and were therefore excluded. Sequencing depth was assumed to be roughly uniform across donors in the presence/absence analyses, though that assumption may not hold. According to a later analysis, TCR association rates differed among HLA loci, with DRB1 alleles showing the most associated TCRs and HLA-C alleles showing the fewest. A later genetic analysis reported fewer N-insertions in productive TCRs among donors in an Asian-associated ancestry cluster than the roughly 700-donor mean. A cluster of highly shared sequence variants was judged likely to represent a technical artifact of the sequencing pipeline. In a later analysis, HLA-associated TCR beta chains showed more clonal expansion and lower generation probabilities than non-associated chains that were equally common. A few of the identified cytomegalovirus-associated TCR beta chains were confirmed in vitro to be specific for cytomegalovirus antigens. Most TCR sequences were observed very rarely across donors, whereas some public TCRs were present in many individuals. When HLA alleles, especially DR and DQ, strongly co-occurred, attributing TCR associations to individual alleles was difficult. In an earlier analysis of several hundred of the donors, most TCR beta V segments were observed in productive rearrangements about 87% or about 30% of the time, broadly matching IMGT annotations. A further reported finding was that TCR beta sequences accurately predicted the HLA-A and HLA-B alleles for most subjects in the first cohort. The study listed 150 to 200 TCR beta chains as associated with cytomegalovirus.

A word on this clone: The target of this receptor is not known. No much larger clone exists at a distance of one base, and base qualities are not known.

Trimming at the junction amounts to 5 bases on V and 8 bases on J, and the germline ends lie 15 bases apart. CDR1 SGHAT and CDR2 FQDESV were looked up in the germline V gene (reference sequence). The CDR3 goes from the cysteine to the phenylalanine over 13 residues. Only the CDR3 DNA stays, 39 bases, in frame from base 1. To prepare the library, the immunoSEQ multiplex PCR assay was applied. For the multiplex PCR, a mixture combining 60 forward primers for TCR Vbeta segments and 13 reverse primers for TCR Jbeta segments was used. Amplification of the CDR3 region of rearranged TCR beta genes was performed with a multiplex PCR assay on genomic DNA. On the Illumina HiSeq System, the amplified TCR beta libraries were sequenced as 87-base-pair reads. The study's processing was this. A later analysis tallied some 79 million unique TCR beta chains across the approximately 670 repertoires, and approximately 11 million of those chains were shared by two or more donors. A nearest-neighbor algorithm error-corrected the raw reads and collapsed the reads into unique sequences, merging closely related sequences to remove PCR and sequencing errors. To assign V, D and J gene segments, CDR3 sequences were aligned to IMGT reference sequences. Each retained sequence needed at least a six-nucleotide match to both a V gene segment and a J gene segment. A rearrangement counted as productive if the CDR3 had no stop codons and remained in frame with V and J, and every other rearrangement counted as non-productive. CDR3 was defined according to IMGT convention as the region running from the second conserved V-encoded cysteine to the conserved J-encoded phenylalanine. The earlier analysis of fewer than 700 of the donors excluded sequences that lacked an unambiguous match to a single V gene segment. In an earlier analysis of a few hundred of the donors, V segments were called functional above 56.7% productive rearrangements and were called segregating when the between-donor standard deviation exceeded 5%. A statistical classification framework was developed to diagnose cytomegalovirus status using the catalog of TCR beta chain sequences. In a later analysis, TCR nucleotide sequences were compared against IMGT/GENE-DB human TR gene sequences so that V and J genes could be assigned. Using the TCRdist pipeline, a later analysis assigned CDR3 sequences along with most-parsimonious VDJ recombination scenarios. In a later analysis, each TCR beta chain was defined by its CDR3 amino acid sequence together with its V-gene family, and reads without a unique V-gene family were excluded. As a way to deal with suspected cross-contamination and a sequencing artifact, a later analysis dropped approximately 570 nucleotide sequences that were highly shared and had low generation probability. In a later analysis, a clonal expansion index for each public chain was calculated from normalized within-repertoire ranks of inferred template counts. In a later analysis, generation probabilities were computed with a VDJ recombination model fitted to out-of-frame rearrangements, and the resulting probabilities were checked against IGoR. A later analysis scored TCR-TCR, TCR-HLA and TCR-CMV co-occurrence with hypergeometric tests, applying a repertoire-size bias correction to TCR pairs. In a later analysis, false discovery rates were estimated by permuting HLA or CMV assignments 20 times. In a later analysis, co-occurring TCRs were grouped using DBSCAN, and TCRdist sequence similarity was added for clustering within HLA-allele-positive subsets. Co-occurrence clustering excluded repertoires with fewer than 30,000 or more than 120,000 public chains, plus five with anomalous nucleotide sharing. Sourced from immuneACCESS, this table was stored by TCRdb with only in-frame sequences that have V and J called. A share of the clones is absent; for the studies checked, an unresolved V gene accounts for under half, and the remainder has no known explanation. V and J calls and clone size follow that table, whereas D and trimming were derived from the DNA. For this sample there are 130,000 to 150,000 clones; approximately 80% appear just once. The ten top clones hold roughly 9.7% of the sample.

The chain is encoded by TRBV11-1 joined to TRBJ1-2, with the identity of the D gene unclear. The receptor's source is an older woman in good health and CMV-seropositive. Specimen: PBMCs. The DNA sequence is TGTGCCAGCAGCCTTAATAAAGGAGGGGGCTACACCTTC. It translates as CASSLNKGGGYTF.